This T cell receptor beta chain appears in the sequencing data of a study of blood T cell repertoires in COVID-19. Study at large: Whether acute or convalescent, the COVID-19 samples came from the United States, Italy and Spain. The analysed material was cDNA or gDNA that came from T cells, B-cell-depleted T cells, or PBMCs.

Germline lookup yields CDR1 MDHEN and CDR2 SYDVKM. V was pared by 4 bases and J by 4 bases, with 5 bases of the junction left unmatched. CDR3 size: 15 residues. Per the authors' pipeline: Amplifying reference gene primers gave estimates of nucleated cell counts. Some clones are missing from TCRdb's copy, which holds only in-frame ones; the method was immunoSEQ multiplex PCR. V and J calls plus clone size are reproduced from that table; the DNA served to infer D and trimming. The data contain approximately 310,000 clones, roughly 84% of them singletons. Material for sequencing was peripheral blood. This sequence was found in a man aged 50 or older with active or convalescent COVID-19. This chain connects TRBV28 to TRBJ2-5, with 11 bases matching TRBD2. The CDR3 loop reads CASSSPGTSGETQYF. DNA of the CDR3: TGTGCCAGCAGTTCCCCCGGGACTAGCGGAGAGACCCAGTACTTC.